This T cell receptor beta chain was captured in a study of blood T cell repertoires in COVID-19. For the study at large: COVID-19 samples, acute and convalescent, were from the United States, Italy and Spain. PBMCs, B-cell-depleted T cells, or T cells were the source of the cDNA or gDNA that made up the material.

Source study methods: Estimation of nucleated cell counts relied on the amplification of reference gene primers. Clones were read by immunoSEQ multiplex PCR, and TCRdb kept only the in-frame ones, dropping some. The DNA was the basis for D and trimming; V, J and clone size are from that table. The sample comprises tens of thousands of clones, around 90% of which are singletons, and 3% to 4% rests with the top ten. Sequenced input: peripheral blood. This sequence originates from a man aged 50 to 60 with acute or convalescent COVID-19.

DNA for the CDR3: TGTGCCAGCAGCCAACGAGGCAGTATGAACACTGAAGCTTTCTTT. It specifies CASSQRGSMNTEAFF. The chain links TRBV3-1 (or the pseudogene TRBV3-2) to TRBJ1-1; D not certain. V lost 2 bases and J lost 0, with 10 bases in between. This CDR3 has 15 amino acids. Germline CDR1 is LGHDT and CDR2 is YNNKEL (reference sequence).